This entry lists 5 T cell receptor beta chains sequenced from one sample in a study of blood T cell repertoires in COVID-19. Only in-frame clones appear in the TCRdb table, and some are missing; sequencing was by immunoSEQ multiplex PCR. The sample includes about 300,000 clones, about 87% of them seen just once. The material sequenced was peripheral blood. The receptors were sampled from a woman under 40 with COVID-19, enrolled during active disease.

The gene calls are TRBV11-3 and TRBJ1-1; D gene unclear. The CDR3 consists of 18 residues. Deletions cut 7 bases from V and 0 bases from J, with 24 bases between. Germline V gene sequence: CDR1 SGHNT, CDR2 YENEEA. The CDR3 loop is CASIPDSLPGYLNTEAFF. As DNA, the CDR3 is TGTGCCAGCATCCCCGATTCCCTTCCCGGTTACCTGAACACTGAAGCTTTCTTT.

The chain couples TRBV6-1 to TRBJ2-5; weak D call: TRBD2 (5 bases). CDR3 size: 13 residues. The ends were cut back, 3 bases at V and 7 bases at J, with 12 bases in the middle. Germline V lookup: CDR1 MNHNS, CDR2 SASEGT. The DNA of the CDR3 is TGTGCCAGCAGTGAGGTTCGCCGGGGGACCCAGTACTTC. This codes for CASSEVRRGTQYF.

This chain uses TRBV5-4 with TRBJ1-4, with a possible D match to TRBD1 (6 bases). Trimming stripped 3 bases from V and 8 bases from J, with 14 bases between. The V gene's germline CDR1 is SGHNT and CDR2 YYREEE (reference sequence). The CDR3 has 14 amino acids. Here the CDR3 DNA reads TGTGCCAGCAGCTCCGCGGGGGCACGGGAAAAACTGTTTTTT. It specifies CASSSAGAREKLFF.

This sequence joins TRBV5-4 and TRBJ2-7, with TRBD1 matching over 10 bases. The V and J ends lost 4 bases and 3 bases, in that order; junction bases with no gene match: 4. The CDR3 has 14 residues. Germline-derived CDR1 and CDR2 are SGHNT and YYREEE (reference sequence). CDR3 residues: CASSPGQGYYEQYF. The CDR3 DNA reads TGTGCCAGCAGCCCGGGACAGGGGTACTACGAGCAGTACTTC.

The chain links TRBV4-3 to TRBJ2-1; D is uncertain. The germline V gene has CDR1 LGHNA and CDR2 YSLEER. The V end was cut by 0 bases, the J end by 4 bases, with 4 bases between. CDR3 size: 13 residues. This CDR3 reads CASSQDVYNEQFF. CDR3 coding DNA: TGCGCCAGCAGCCAAGACGTATACAATGAGCAGTTCTTC.